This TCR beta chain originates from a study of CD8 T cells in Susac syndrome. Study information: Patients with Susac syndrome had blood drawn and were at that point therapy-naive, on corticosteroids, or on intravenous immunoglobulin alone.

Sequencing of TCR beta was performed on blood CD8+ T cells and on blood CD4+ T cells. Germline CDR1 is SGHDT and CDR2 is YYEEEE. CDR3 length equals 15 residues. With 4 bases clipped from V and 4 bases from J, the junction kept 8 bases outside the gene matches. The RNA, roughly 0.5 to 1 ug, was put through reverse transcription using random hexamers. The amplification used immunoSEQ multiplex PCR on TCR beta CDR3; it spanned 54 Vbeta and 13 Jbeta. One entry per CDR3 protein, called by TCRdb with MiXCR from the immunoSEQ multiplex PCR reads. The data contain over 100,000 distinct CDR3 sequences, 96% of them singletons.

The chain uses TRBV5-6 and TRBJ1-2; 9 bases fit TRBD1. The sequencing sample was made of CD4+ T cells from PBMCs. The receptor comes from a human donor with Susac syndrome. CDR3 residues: CASSLGRDRVYGYTF. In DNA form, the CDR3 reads TGTGCCAGCAGCCTGGGCCGGGACAGGGTCTATGGCTACACCTTC.